The text below deals with one TCR beta chain. Method: immunoSEQ multiplex PCR; TCRdb's copy keeps in-frame clones and lacks some. The sample records fewer than 80,000 clones, 65% to 90% being singletons. The data stem from a study of blood T cell repertoires in COVID-19. The CDR3 has 16 amino acids. CDR1 SGDLS and CDR2 YYNGEE come from the germline V gene. V lost 4 bases and J lost 6; bases outside the gene matches: 12. The source of this sequence is a man of 80 years or more with COVID-19, enrolled during active disease. This chain connects TRBV9 to TRBJ1-3; 8 bases map to TRBD1. The sample consisted of peripheral blood. CDR3 DNA: TGTGCCAGCAGCCAAAGGCAGACAGGGGTGGAAAACACCATATATTTT. The encoded protein is CASSQRQTGVENTIYF.